This T cell receptor (beta chain) was sequenced in a study of T cell responses to AZD1222 COVID-19 vaccine (dated by TCRdb to the early 2020s). Describing the broader study: AZD1222 recipients with second doses at about 4 weeks or about 12 weeks were pooled, because spike-specific TCR depth and breadth did not differ between schedules. Trial participants were enrolled by age into subgroups of 18-55, 56-69 and 70-plus years, and approximately 150, 30 and 60 TCR-sequenced participants, respectively, were included in these subgroups. A total of over 230 trial participants underwent TCR sequencing, of whom about 200 received two doses of AZD1222 and some 25 received two doses of the MenACWY control vaccine. What the authors observed across the whole study: Epitopes outside the regions mutated in the B.1.351 and B.1.1.7 variants were reportedly recognized by nearly half of the unique spike-specific TCRs. A significant rise in spike-specific TCR breadth and depth was observed after two AZD1222 doses relative to day 0 and relative to MenACWY recipients. Vaccine-associated CD4 TCRs spanned the whole spike protein, with dominant responses in regions 160-218 and 743-854. The 56-69-year group was small, and its depth increase did not reach significance, likely because of low power. No day 14 peak-response samples were available, so repertoires were characterized only after the peak T cell response. Conclusions about previously exposed vaccinees are limited because only 5 or 6 AZD1222 recipients were SARS-CoV-2 seropositive at baseline. Most participants were white British and females outnumbered males, and the authors suggested that clonal diversity may have been underestimated.

Concerning this clone itself: The antigen it binds to is not known. No base-level quality is on record; no much larger clone is a single base apart.

The CDR3 regions of human TCRbeta chains were analyzed by immunosequencing. Processing in the source paper ran as follows. TCRs in the repertoires were compared against a reference library of SARS-CoV-2-specific TCRs that had been generated with the MIRA antigen-specificity platform. Breadth was defined as the fraction of unique TCRs that were SARS-CoV-2-associated. Depth was defined as the fraction of total T cells that were SARS-CoV-2-associated. Using the MIRA data, every spike-specific TCR was mapped to the spike region that the TCR reacted to and assigned to either a CD4 or a CD8 class. Log10-transformed breadth and depth values were compared by one-way ANOVA with Sidak's multiple comparisons tests. In its TCRdb copy, this immuneACCESS table keeps in-frame sequences only and misses some clones. Where compared with another copy, unresolved V genes explain less than half of these, and the others have no known cause. The V and J calls and the clone size are those of that table, but D and trimming were determined from the DNA. The sample includes around 130,000 clones, with about 86% observed a single time. In total, the top ten clones hold approximately 12% of the sample.

The intended sense of this specimen's time point label: baseline before first vaccination. Vaccinee samples came from UK trials COV001 and COV002, including a single-blind randomized controlled phase 2/3 trial of AZD1222 (ChAdOx1 nCoV-19) in healthy adults. Trial participant PBMC samples were collected at day 0 and day 28 after the second dose for TCRbeta chain sequencing. Counted from cysteine to phenylalanine, this CDR3 has 15 amino acids. Only the CDR3 portion is preserved as DNA: 45 bases, with reading frame beginning at the first base. V loses 9 bases, J loses 1 base, and the germline ends lie 16 bases apart. The germline V gene (reference sequence) gives CDR1 as LNHDA and CDR2 as SQIVND.

The sequence links TRBV19 to TRBJ2-4; a weak D assignment points to TRBD2 (5 bases agree). Here the sequenced sample was peripheral blood, taken on day 0 of AZD1222 vaccination. The TCR sequence derives from an adult in good health. The nucleotide sequence is given as TGTGCCAGAGGGAGCACGGTAATGGCCAAAAACATTCAGTACTTC. Its coded protein is CARGSTVMAKNIQYF.